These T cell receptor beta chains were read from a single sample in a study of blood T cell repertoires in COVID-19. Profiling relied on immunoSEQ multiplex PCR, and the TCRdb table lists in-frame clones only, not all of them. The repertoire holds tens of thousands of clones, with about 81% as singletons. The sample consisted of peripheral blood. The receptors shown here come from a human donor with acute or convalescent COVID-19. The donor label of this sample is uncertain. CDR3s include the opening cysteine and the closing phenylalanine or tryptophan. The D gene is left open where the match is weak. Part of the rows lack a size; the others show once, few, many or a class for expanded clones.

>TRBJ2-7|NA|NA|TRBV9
TGTGCCAGCAGCGTAGACCGACAGACCGAGCAGTACTTC
CASSVDRQTEQYF
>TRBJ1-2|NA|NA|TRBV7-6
TGTGCCAGCAGCCGGACCTACAGGGACCCATATGGCTACACCTTC
CASSRTYRDPYGYTF
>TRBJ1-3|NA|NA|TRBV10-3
TGTGCCATCAGCGGGGGAAGGGACCAAAAAGGAAACACCATATATTTT
CAISGGRDQKGNTIYF
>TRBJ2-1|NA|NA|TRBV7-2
TGTGCCAGCAGCTTAGCTATTGAGCAGTTCTTC
CASSLAIEQFF
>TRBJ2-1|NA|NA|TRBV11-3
TGTGCCAGCACCGTGGGGGGGGCCGAGTACAATGAGCAGTTCTTC
CASTVGGAEYNEQFF
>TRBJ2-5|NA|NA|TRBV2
TGTGCCAGCAGTGCCGGCGGCCAAGAGACCCAGTACTTC
CASSAGGQETQYF
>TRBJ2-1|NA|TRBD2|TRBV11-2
TGTGCCAGCAGGAAGTTGAGCGGGAGGGCCCCGGATGAGCAGTTCTTC
CASRKLSGRAPDEQFF
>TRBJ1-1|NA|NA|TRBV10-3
TGTGCCATCAGTGAACAAACCGGTTGGAGCACTGAAGCTTTCTTT
CAISEQTGWSTEAFF
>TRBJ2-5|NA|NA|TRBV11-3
TGTGCCAGCAGCTTAGAGGCGGGACTTCGGGAGACCCAGTACTTC
CASSLEAGLRETQYF
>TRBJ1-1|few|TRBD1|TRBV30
TGTGCCCGGGGGACAGGGGGTATACTCACTGAAGCTTTCTTT
CARGTGGILTEAFF
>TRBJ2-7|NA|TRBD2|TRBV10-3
TGTGCCATCGGGGGGGGGTACGAGCAGTACTTC
CAIGGGYEQYF
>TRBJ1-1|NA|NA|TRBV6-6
TGTGCCAGCAGTTCCCCGGACAGCCGGAACACTGAAGCTTTCTTT
CASSSPDSRNTEAFF
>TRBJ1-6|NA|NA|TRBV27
TGTGCCAGCAGTTTAGGATTTGGCAGGGTGGATTCACCCCTCCACTTT
CASSLGFGRVDSPLHF
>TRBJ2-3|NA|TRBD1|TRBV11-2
TGTGCCAGCAGCTTAGAGGACAGGGGCACAGATACGCAGTATTTT
CASSLEDRGTDTQYF
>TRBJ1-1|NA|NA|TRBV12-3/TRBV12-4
TGTGCCAGCAGTGGGGGAGGGGACACTGAAGCTTTCTTT
CASSGGGDTEAFF
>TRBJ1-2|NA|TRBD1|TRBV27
TGTGCCAGCAGGACCGGACAGGGGGGCTATGGCTACACCTTC
CASRTGQGGYGYTF
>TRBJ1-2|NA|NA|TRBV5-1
TGCGCCACATCGGTCGGGGGTAACTATGGCTACACCTTC
CATSVGGNYGYTF
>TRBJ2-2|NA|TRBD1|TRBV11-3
TGTGCCAGCAGCTTAGCTGGGACAGGGGGCCGGGAGCTGTTTTTT
CASSLAGTGGRELFF
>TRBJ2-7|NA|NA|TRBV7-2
TGTGCCAGCAGCTCGCTCCCGGGTCCAGAATACGAGCAGTACTTC
CASSSLPGPEYEQYF
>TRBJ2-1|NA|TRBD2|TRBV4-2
TGTGCCAGCAGCCCATCTAGCGGGGGGGTAGTAAACAATGAGCAGTTCTTC
CASSPSSGGVVNNEQFF
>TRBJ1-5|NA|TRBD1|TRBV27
TGTGCCAGCGGACAGGGAGATCAGCCCCAGCATTTT
CASGQGDQPQHF
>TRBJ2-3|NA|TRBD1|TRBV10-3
TGTGCCATCACTCGAACTCCGGGACAGGGATCTAGCACAGATACGCAGTATTTT
CAITRTPGQGSSTDTQYF
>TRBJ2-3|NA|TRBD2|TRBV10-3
TGTGCAATAAGCGGCGGGAGGGCCGCGACAGATACGCAGTATTTT
CAISGGRAATDTQYF
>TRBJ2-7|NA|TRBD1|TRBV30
TGTGCCTGGAGTGGAACCTGGGACAGCTCCTACGAGCAGTACTTC
CAWSGTWDSSYEQYF
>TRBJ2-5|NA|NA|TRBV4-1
TGCGCCAGCAGCCAAACAGGGCAAGAGACCCAGTACTTC
CASSQTGQETQYF
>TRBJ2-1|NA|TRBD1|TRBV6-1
TGTGCCAGCAGGGAAGGGACAGGGGGCCCCTACAATGAGCAGTTCTTC
CASREGTGGPYNEQFF
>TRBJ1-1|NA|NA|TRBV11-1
TGTGCCAGCAGCTTCGAGGGGGGGGGCACTGAAGCTTTCTTT
CASSFEGGGTEAFF
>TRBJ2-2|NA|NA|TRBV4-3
TGCGCCAGCAGCCAAGTAAGGCAGTCGGGAGAGCTGTTTTTT
CASSQVRQSGELFF
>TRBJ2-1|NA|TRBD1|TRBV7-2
TGTGCCAGCAGCCGTGACAGGGGATCATCCTACAATGAGCAGTTCTTC
CASSRDRGSSYNEQFF
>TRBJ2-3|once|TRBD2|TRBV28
TGTGCCAGCAGTCCCGGGGGGGCCACAGATACGCAGTATTTT
CASSPGGATDTQYF
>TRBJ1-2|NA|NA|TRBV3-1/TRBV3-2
TGTGCCAGCAGTCTCGCTTCAGGGCCGAATGGCTACACCTTC
CASSLASGPNGYTF
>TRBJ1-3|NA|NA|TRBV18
TGTGCCAGCTCAAGTTTTGGTCTAAGCACTGGAAACACCATATATTTT
CASSSFGLSTGNTIYF
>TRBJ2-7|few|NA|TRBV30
TGTGCCTGGAGACGTAAGCTCGAAGCCTACGAGCAGTACTTC
CAWRRKLEAYEQYF
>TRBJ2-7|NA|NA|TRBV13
TGTGCCAGCAGCCGGGACTCCCTTGGTAACGAGCAGTACTTC
CASSRDSLGNEQYF
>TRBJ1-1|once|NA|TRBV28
TGTGCCAGCAGTTTATGGGCCCAGGGGAGTATGGGCACTGAAGCTTTCTTT
CASSLWAQGSMGTEAFF
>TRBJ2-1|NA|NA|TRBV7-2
TGTGCCAGCAGCCCCCGTCGGGACAATGAGCAGTTCTTC
CASSPRRDNEQFF
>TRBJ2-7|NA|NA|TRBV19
TGTGCCAGTAGTATCTTAGGGGATTCTTACGAGCAGTACTTC
CASSILGDSYEQYF
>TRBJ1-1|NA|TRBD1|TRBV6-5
TGTGCCAGCAGTTCAGGGGGCGGGACTGAAGCTTTCTTT
CASSSGGGTEAFF
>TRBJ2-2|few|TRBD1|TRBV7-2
TGTGCCAGCAGCGCACAGGGGGCCCGAATGAACACCGGGGAGCTGTTTTTT
CASSAQGARMNTGELFF
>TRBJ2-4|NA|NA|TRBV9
TGTGCCAGCAGCGTAGTGGCAGGGGACATTCAGTACTTC
CASSVVAGDIQYF
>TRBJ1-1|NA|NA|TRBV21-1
TGTGCCAGCAGCAATGGGGGGGCTTTCTTT
CASSNGGAFF
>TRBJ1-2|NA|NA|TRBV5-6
TGTGCCACCGGACAGACGGATAACTATGGCTACACCTTC
CATGQTDNYGYTF
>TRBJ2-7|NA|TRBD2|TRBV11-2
TGTGCCAGCAGCTTAGGAGGACTAGCGGATTCCTACGAGCAGTACTTC
CASSLGGLADSYEQYF
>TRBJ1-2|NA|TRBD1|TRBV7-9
TGTGCCAGCAGCTTCTCGGACAGGGAGGTCTATGGCTACACCTTC
CASSFSDREVYGYTF
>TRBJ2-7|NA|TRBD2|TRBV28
TGTGCCAGCAGTTTTTCGGCGGGAGGGGGGTCTAATCAGCAGTACTTC
CASSFSAGGGSNQQYF
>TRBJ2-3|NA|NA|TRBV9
TGTGCCAGCAGCGTAGATTCGACAGATACGCAGTATTTT
CASSVDSTDTQYF
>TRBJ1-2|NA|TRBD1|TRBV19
TGTGCCAGTAGCCCGACTAGGACAGGGCAGGGTGGCTACACCTTC
CASSPTRTGQGGYTF
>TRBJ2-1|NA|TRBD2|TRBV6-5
TGTGCCAGCAGTCGGCTAGCGGGAGTTGGAAATGAGCAGTTCTTC
CASSRLAGVGNEQFF